These T cell receptor beta chains were read from a single sample in a study of T cell responses to AZD1222 COVID-19 vaccine. Assay used: immunoSEQ multiplex PCR; TCRdb lists only in-frame clones, some missing. The sample consists of around 130,000 clones, more than 80% of them appearing once. Sequenced material: peripheral blood, taken 28 days after the second dose of the MenACWY control vaccine. The receptor source for this set is an adult who received the MenACWY meningococcal vaccine as a control. Both conserved end residues are trimmed from each CDR3.

V	J	CDR3
TRBV4-1	TRBJ2-1	ASSQERGEEQF
TRBV28	TRBJ1-5	ASSLGGYNQPQH
TRBV7-3	TRBJ2-1	ASSLRLAGVSEQF
TRBV28	TRBJ1-4	ASTTAPGGKLF
TRBV5-1	TRBJ2-2	ASSTGLAGGPVTGELF
TRBV12-1	TRBJ1-3	ASSCGLTVLGNTIY
TRBV4-3	TRBJ2-2	ASSQDAMTTANTGELF
TRBV7-2	TRBJ1-2	ASSLVPGGGYT
TRBV7-2	TRBJ2-1	ASSFQLNRGNEQF
TRBV19	TRBJ1-5	ASSILGVSNQPQH
TRBV11-2	TRBJ2-5	ASSLKRESGKTQY
TRBV9	TRBJ1-2	ASSAEQGYGYT
TRBV27	TRBJ2-1	ASTPRTSGYNEQF
TRBV4-1	TRBJ2-3	ASSQGHGPTDTQY
TRBV12-3/TRBV12-4	TRBJ2-1	ASSSGLAGAF
TRBV12-5	TRBJ1-6	ASTTGDSLHNSPLH
TRBV27	TRBJ2-3	ASSSRGFTQY
TRBV2	TRBJ2-1	ASSKDISSYNEQF
TRBV6-5	TRBJ1-3	ASSYGTGARDTIY
TRBV30	TRBJ2-1	AWTVHNEQF
TRBV7-3	TRBJ2-2	ASSSIPGLAGDGNTGELF
TRBV11-2	TRBJ2-7	ASKRTLSYEQY
TRBV19	TRBJ2-1	ASSATRLNEQF
TRBV5-1	TRBJ1-2	ASAPGGTNYGYT
TRBV19	TRBJ1-1	ASSIHRGMNTEAF
TRBV6-2/TRBV6-3	TRBJ1-5	ASRYQSSNQPQH
TRBV6-5	TRBJ2-3	ASSDSDWGTDTQY